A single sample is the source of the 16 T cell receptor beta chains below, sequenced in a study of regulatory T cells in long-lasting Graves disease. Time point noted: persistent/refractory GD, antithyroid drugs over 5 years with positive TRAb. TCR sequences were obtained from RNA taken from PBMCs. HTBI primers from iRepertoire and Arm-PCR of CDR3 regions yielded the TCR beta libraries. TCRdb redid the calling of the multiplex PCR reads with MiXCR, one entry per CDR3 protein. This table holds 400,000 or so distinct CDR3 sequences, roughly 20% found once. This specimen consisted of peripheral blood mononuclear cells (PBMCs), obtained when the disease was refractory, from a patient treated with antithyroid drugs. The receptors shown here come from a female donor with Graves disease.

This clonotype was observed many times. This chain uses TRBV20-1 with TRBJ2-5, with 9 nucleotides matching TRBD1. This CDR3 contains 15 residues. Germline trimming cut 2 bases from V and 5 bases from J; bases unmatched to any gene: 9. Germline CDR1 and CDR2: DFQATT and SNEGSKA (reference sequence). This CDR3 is CSARSSTGGLETQYF. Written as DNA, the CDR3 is TGCAGTGCTAGATCTTCGACAGGGGGATTGGAGACCCAGTACTTC.

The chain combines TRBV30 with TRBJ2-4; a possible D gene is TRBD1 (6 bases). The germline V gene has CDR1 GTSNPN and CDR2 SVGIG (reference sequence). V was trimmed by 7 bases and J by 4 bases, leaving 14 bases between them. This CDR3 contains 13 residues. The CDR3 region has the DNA TGTGCCTCTTCGGGACAAATAAAAAACATTCAGTACTTC. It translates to CASSGQIKNIQYF.

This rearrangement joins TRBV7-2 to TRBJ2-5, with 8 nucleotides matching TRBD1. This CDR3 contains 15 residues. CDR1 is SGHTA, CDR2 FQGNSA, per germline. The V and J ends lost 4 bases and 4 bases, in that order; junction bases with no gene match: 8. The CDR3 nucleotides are TGTGCCAGCAGCTGGACAGGGAAGGGGGGAGAGACCCAGTACTTC. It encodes CASSWTGKGGETQYF.

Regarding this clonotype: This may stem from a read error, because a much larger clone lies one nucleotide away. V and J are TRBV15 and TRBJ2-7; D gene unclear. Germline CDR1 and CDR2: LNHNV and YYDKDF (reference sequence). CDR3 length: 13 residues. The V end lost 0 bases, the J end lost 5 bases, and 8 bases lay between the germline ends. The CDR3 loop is CATSRDSAHEQYF. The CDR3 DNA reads TGTGCCACCAGCAGAGATTCGGCCCACGAGCAGTACTTC.

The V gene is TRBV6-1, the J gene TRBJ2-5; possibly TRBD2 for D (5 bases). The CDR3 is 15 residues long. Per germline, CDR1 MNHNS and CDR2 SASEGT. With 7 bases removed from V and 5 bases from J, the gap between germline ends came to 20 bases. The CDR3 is CASTPLLRPGETQYF. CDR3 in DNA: TGTGCCAGCACCCCCCTGCTGAGGCCGGGGGAGACCCAGTACTTC.

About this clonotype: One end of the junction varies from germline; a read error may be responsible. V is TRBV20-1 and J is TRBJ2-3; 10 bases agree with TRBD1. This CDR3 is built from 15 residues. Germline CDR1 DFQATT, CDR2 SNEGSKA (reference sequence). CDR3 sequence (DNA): TGCAGTGCTAGAAGACAGGGGGCTAGCACCGATACGCAGTATTTT. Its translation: CSARRQGASTDTQYF.

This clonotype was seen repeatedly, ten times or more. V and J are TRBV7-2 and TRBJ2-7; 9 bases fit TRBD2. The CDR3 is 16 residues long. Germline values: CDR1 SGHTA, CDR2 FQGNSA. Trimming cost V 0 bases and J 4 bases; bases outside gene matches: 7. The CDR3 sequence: CASSLAFGLASYEQYF. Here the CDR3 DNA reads TGTGCCAGCAGCTTAGCTTTTGGACTAGCGAGTTACGAGCAGTACTTC.

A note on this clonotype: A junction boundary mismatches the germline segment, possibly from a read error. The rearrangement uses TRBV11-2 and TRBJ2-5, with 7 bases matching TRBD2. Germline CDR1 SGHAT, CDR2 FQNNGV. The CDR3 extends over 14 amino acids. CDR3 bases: TGTGCCAGCAGCTCGCGACTAGCCCAAGAGACCCAGTGCTTC. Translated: CASSSRLAQETQCF.

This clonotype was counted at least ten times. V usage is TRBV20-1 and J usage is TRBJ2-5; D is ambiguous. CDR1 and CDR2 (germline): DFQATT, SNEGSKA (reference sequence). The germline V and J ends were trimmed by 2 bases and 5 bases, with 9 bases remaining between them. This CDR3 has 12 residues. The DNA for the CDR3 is TGCAGTGCTAGAACCTTGGAGGAGACCCAGTACTTC. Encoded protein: CSARTLEETQYF.

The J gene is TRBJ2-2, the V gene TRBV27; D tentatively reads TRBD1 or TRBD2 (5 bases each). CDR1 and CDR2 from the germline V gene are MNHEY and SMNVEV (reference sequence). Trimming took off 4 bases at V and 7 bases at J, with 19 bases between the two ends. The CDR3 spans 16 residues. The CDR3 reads CASSSLPGTHNGELFF. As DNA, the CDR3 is TGTGCCAGCAGTTCCCTCCCGGGGACCCACAACGGGGAGCTGTTTTTT.

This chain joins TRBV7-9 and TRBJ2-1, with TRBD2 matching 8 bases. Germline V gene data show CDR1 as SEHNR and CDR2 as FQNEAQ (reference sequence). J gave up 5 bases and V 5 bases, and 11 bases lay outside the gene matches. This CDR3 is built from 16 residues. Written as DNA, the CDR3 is TGTGCCAGCAGCCAGGTCGGACTAGCCTTCAACAATGAGCAGTTCTTC. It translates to CASSQVGLAFNNEQFF.

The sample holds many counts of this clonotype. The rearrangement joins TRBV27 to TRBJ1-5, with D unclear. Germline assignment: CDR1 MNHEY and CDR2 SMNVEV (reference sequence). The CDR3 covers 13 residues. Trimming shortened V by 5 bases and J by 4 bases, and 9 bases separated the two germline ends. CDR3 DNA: TGTGCCAGCAGTCCCCAGCCAAATCAGCCCCAGCATTTT. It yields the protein CASSPQPNQPQHF.

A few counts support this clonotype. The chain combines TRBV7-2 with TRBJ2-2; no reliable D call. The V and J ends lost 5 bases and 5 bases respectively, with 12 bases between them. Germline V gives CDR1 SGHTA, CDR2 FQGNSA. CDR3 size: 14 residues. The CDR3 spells CASSLSVGTGELFF. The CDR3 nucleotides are TGTGCCAGCAGCCTTTCTGTTGGTACCGGGGAGCTGTTTTTT.

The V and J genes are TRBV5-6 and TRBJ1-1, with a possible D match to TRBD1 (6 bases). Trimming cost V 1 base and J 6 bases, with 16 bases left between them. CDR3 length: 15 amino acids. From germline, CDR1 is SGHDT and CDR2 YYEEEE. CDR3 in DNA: TGTGCCAGCAGCTTGCTAGGACAGCGAACTGCTGAAGCTTTCTTT. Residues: CASSLLGQRTAEAFF.

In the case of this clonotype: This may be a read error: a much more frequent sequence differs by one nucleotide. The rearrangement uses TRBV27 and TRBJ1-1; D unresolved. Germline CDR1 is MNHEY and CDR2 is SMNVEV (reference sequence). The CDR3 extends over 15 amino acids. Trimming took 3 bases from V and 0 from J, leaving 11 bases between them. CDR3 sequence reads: CASSLIGYLNTEAFF. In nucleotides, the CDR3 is TGTGCCAGCAGTTTGATAGGGTATCTGAACACTGAAGCTTTCTTT.

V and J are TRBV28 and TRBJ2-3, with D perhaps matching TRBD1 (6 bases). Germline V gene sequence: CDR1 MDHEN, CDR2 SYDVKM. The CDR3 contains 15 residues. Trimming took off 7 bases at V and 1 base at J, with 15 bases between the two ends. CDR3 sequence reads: CASNRQVVGTDTQYF. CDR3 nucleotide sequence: TGTGCCAGCAATCGACAGGTTGTCGGCACAGATACGCAGTATTTT.